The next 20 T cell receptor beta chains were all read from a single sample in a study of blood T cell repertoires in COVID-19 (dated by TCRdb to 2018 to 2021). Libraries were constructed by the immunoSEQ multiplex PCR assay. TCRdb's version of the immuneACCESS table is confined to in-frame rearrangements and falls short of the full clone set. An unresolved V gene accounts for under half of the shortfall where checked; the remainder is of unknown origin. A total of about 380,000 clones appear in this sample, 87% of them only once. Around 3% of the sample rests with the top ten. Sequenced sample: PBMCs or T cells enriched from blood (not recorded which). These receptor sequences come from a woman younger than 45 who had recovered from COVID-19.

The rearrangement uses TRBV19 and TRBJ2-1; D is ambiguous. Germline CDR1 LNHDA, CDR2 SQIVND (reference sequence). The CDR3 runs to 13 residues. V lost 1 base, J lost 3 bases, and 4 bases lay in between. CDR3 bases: TGTGCCAGTAGTATAGCAGTCTACAATGAGCAGTTCTTC. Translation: CASSIAVYNEQFF. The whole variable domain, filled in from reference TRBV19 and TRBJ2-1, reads DGGITQSPKYLFRKEGQNVTLSCEQNLNHDAMYWYRQDPGQGLRLIYYSQIVNDFQKGDIAEGYSVSREKKESFPLTVTSAQKNPTAFYLCASSIAVYNEQFFGPGTRLTVL.

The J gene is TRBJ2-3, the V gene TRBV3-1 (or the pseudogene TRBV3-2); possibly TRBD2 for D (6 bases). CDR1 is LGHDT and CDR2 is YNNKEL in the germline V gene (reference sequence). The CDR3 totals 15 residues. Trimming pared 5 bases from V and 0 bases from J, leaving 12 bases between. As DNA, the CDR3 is TGTGCCAGCAGCAAACTGGGACTCAGCACAGATACGCAGTATTTT. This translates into CASSKLGLSTDTQYF.

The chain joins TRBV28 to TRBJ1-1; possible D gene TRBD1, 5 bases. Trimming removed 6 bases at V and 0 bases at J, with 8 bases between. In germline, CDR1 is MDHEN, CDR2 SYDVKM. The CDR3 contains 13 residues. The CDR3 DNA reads TGTGCCAGCAGCCCGGACATGAACACTGAAGCTTTCTTT. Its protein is CASSPDMNTEAFF.

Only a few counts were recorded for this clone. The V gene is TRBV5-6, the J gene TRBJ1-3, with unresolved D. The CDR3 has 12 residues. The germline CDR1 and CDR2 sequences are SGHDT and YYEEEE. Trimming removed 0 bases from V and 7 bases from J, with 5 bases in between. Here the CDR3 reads CASSLGANTIYF. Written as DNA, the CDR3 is TGTGCCAGCAGCTTGGGGGCTAACACCATATATTTT.

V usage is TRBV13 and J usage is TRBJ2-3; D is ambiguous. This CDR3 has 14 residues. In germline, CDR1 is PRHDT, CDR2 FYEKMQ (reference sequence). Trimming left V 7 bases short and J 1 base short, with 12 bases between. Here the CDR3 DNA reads TGTGCCAGCACCATCGAGAGAGGCACAGATACGCAGTATTTT. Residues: CASTIERGTDTQYF.

The CDR3 DNA sequence: TGTGCCAGCAGCAACCTAGGACAGGGGGACCACGAGCAGTACTTC. It yields the protein CASSNLGQGDHEQYF. The chain is built from TRBV21-1 and TRBJ2-7; TRBD1 reflects the table's D call only, with no check against the DNA. TRBV21-1 is classified as a pseudogene. CDR3 length: 15 residues.

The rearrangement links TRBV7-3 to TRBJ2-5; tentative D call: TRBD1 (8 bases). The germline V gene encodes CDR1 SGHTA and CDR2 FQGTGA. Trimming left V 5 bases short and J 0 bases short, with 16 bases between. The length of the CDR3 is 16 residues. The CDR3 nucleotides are TGTGCCAGCAGCCTGGGGAGGGACAGGTACCAAGAGACCCAGTACTTC. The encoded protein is CASSLGRDRYQETQYF.

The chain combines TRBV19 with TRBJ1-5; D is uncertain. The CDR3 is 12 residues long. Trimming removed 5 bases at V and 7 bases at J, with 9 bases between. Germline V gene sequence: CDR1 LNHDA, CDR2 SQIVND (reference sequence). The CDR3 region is CASSESRQPQHF. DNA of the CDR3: TGTGCCAGTAGTGAGAGCCGGCAGCCCCAGCATTTT.

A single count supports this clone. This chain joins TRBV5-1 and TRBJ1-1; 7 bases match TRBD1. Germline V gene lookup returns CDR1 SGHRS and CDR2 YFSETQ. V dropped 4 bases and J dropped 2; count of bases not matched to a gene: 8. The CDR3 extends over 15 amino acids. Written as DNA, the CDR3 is TGCGCCAGCAGCCTCCTCGGGACAGTCAACACTGAAGCTTTCTTT. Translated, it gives CASSLLGTVNTEAFF.

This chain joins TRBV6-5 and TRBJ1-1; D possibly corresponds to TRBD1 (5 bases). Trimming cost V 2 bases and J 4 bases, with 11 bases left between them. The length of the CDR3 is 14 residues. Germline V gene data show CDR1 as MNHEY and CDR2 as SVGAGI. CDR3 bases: TGTGCCAGCAGTTACGCAGGGCAATTCACTGAAGCTTTCTTT. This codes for CASSYAGQFTEAFF.

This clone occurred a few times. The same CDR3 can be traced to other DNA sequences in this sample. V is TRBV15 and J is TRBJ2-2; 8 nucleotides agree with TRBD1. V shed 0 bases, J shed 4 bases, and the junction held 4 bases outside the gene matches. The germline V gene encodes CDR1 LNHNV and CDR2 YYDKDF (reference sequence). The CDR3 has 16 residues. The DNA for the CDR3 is TGTGCCACCAGCAGAGAAAGGACAGGGAGCACCGGGGAGCTGTTTTTT. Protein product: CATSRERTGSTGELFF.

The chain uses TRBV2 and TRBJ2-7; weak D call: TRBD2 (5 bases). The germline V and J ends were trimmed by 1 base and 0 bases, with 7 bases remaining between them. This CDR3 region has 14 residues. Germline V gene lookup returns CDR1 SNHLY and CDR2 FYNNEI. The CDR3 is CASSEVSVSYEQYF. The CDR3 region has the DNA TGTGCCAGCAGTGAAGTTAGCGTCTCCTACGAGCAGTACTTC.

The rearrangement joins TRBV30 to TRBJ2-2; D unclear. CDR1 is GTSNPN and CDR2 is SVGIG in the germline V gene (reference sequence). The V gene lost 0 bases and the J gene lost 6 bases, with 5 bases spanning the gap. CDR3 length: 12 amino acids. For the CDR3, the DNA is TGTGCCTGGAGTGTAGCCGCCGGGGAGCTGTTTTTT. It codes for CAWSVAAGELFF.

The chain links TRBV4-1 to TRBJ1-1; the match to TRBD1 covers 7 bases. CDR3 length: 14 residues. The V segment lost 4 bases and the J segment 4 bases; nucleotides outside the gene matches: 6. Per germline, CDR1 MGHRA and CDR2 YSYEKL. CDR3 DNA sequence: TGCGCCAGCAGCCGCCATACAGGGGTCACTGAAGCTTTCTTT. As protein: CASSRHTGVTEAFF.

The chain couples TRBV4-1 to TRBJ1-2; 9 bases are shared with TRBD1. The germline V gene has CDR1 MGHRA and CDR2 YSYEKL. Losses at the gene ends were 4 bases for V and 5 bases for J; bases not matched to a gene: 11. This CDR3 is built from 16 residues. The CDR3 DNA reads TGCGCCAGCAGCCCCCGGGACAGGGCTCCCATTTATGGCTACACCTTC. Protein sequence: CASSPRDRAPIYGYTF.

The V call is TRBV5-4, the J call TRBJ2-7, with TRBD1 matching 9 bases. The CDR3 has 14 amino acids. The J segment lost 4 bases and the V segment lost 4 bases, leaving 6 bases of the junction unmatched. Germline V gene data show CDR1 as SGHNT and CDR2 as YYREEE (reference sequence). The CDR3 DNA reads TGTGCCAGCAGCGCCGGGACAGGGTCATACGAGCAGTACTTC. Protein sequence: CASSAGTGSYEQYF.

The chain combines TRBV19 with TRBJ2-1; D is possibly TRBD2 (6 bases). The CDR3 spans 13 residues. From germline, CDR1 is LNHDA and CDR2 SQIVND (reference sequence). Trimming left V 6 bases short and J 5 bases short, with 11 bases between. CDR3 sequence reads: CASRLASNNEQFF. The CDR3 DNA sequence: TGTGCCAGTAGACTAGCTAGTAACAATGAGCAGTTCTTC.

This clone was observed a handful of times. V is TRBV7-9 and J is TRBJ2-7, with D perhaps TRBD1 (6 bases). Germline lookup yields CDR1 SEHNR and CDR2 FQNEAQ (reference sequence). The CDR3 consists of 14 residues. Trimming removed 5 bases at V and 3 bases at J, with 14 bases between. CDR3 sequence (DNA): TGTGCCAGCAGCCGATATATGGACAGCTACGAGCAGTACTTC. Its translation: CASSRYMDSYEQYF.

The CDR3 here is CASSLRTSYEQFF. The CDR3 DNA follows: TGTGCCAGCAGTTTGAGGACTAGCTATGAGCAGTTCTTC. The gene calls are TRBV28 and TRBJ2-1, with TRBD2 identical over 8 bases. The CDR3 consists of 13 residues. The V gene's germline CDR1 is MDHEN and CDR2 SYDVKM. V was clipped by 3 bases and J by 8 bases; unmatched bases: 3.

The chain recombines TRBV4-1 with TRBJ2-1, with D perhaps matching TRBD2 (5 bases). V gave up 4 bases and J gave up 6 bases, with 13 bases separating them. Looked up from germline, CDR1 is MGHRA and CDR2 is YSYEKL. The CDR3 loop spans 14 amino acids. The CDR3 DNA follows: TGCGCCAGCAGCCGGACTGGGTCCCGCAATGAGCAGTTCTTC. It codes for CASSRTGSRNEQFF.